One and the same sample provided the 30 T cell receptor beta chains below, sequenced in a study of shared clonotypes between healthy human individuals. Assay used: immunoSEQ multiplex PCR; TCRdb lists only in-frame clones, some missing. Of a few hundred thousand clones listed, about 69% were seen once; the top ten hold 11%. The material sequenced was memory CD4+ T cells sorted from blood. The subset here: CD45RA-negative fraction. These receptors all come from a man aged 30 to 45 in good health.

In regard to this clone: This specimen includes other DNA sequences encoding the same CDR3. The rearrangement joins TRBV2 to TRBJ2-7; D tentatively reads TRBD1 or TRBD2 (6 bases each). V shed 4 bases and J shed 11 bases, with 15 bases lying between them. The CDR3 is 12 residues long. The germline gives CDR1 SNHLY, CDR2 FYNNEI. The CDR3 DNA sequence: TGTGCCAGCAGTGCAATGGGGGGCTCGAAGTACTTC. As protein: CASSAMGGSKYF.

V is TRBV27 and J is TRBJ2-7, with D perhaps matching TRBD1 (7 bases). Germline CDR1 and CDR2: MNHEY and SMNVEV (reference sequence). The CDR3 is 15 amino acids. Trimming took 4 bases from V and 7 from J, leaving 20 bases between them. This CDR3 is CASSSPRAGGREQYF. The DNA for the CDR3 is TGTGCCAGCAGTTCACCCCGGGCAGGGGGGAGAGAGCAGTACTTC.

The chain recombines TRBV2 with TRBJ2-5; the match to TRBD2 covers 11 bases. CDR1 is SNHLY and CDR2 is FYNNEI in the germline V gene. CDR3 length equals 14 residues. V trimming: 11 bases; J trimming: 1 base; junction bases outside the gene matches: 6. The CDR3 here is CAWTSGPGQETQYF. As DNA, the CDR3 is TGTGCCTGGACTAGCGGGCCGGGCCAAGAGACCCAGTACTTC.

This CDR3 reads CASSLVTSGREETQYF. The CDR3 DNA is TGTGCCAGCAGCTTGGTGACTAGCGGGAGGGAAGAGACCCAGTACTTC. The rearrangement links TRBV5-6 to TRBJ2-5; TRBD2 agrees at 14 bases. The germline CDR1 and CDR2 sequences are SGHDT and YYEEEE. The trim removed 0 bases at V and 3 bases at J, leaving 1 base unmatched. CDR3 length: 16 residues. Full variable domain (outside the CDR3, taken from reference TRBV5-6 and TRBJ2-5): DAGVTQSPTHLIKTRGQQVTLRCSPKSGHDTVSWYQQALGQGPQFIFQYYEEEERQRGNFPDRFSGHQFPNYSSELNVNALLLGDSALYLCASSLVTSGREETQYFGPGTRLLVL.

V gene TRBV7-2 combines with J gene TRBJ1-1; the D is unclear. CDR3 length: 12 residues. Per germline, CDR1 SGHTA and CDR2 FQGNSA. Trimming pared 5 bases from V and 8 bases from J, leaving 12 bases between. CDR3 amino acids: CASSAILGEAFF. In nucleotides, the CDR3 is TGTGCCAGCAGCGCCATCCTGGGAGAAGCTTTCTTT.

This clone was seen a few times. The chain uses TRBV11-2 and TRBJ2-3; TRBD2 matches at 11 bases. The J segment lost 2 bases and the V segment lost 1 base, leaving 5 bases of the junction unmatched. The CDR3 length is 17 residues. Germline V CDR1 and CDR2: SGHAT, FQNNGV. In DNA form, the CDR3 reads TGTGCCAGCAGCTTAGTAGCGACTAGCGGGATCACAGATACGCAGTATTTT. Translating gives CASSLVATSGITDTQYF. Full variable domain (rest looked up from reference TRBV11-2 and TRBJ2-3): EAGVAQSPRYKIIEKRQSVAFWCNPISGHATLYWYQQILGQGPKLLIQFQNNGVVDDSQLPKDRFSAERLKGVDSTLKIQPAKLEDSAVYLCASSLVATSGITDTQYFGPGTRLTVL.

The chain has TRBV11-3 and TRBJ2-7; D is ambiguous. CDR3 length: 13 residues. Germline V gene data show CDR1 as SGHNT and CDR2 as YENEEA. Between the trimmed V and J ends, which lost 5 bases and 6 bases, there was a span of 14 bases. CDR3 residues: CASSIYPWGEQYF. The CDR3 DNA reads as TGTGCCAGCAGCATATACCCCTGGGGCGAGCAGTACTTC.

V is TRBV4-3 and J is TRBJ2-7; 9 bases agree with TRBD2. The CDR3 has 19 residues. Germline V gene lookup returns CDR1 LGHNA and CDR2 YSLEER. With 0 bases clipped from V and 2 bases from J, the junction kept 14 bases outside the gene matches. The CDR3 protein is CASSQDLTVVGGRAYEQYF. The CDR3 bases are TGCGCCAGCAGCCAAGATTTGACCGTAGTTGGCGGGAGGGCCTACGAGCAGTACTTC.

V is TRBV10-3 and J is TRBJ1-2; D remains ambiguous. CDR3 size: 12 residues. CDR1 ENHRY and CDR2 SYGVKD come from the germline V gene. The ends were cut back, 5 bases at V and 3 bases at J, with 7 bases in the middle. The DNA for the CDR3 is TGTGCCATCAGTCGCAGCCACTATGGCTACACCTTC. The encoded protein is CAISRSHYGYTF.

V and J are TRBV6-6 and TRBJ2-1; 10 bases map to TRBD1. Germline values: CDR1 MNHNY, CDR2 SVGAGI (reference sequence). With V trimmed by 2 bases and J by 8 bases, 9 bases remained unmatched. This CDR3 spans 16 amino acids. CDR3 protein: CASSYPPGQGFHEQFF. The CDR3, as DNA: TGTGCCAGCAGTTACCCTCCGGGACAGGGGTTTCATGAGCAGTTCTTC.

This chain joins TRBV15 and TRBJ1-4; no reliable D call. Trimming removed 6 bases at V and 5 bases at J, with 10 bases between. CDR1 and CDR2 from the germline V gene are LNHNV and YYDKDF (reference sequence). The CDR3 has 13 residues. This CDR3 is CATSSSPNEKLFF. CDR3 in DNA: TGTGCCACCAGTTCCAGCCCCAATGAAAAACTGTTTTTT.

V usage is TRBV19 and J usage is TRBJ2-1; 10 bases agree with TRBD2. The CDR3 has 16 amino acids. CDR1 LNHDA and CDR2 SQIVND come from the germline V gene (reference sequence). V lost 6 bases to trimming and J lost 6 bases; unmatched junction nucleotides: 11. CDR3 sequence (DNA): TGTGCCAGTAGCGTAAAAAGGACTAGCGGCTTCAATGAGCAGTTCTTC. This sequence encodes CASSVKRTSGFNEQFF.

Turning to this clone: The junction and the germline gene differ at one end; a read error may be behind it. Other DNA sequences in this specimen translate into the identical CDR3. The chain employs TRBV18 and TRBJ1-2, with a weak D call TRBD1 (6 bases). This CDR3 spans 16 amino acids. Germline V gene sequence: CDR1 KGHSH, CDR2 LQKENI. The CDR3 region is CASSPLGGGFGYGYTF. DNA for the CDR3: TGTGCCAGCTCACCACTAGGAGGGGGATTTGGGTATGGCTATACCTTC. The variable domain in full, with the rest retrieved from reference TRBV18 and TRBJ1-2, is NAGVMQNPRHLVRRRGQEARLRCSPMKGHSHVYWYRQLPEEGLKFMVYLQKENIIDESGMPKERFSAEFPKEGPSILRIQQVVRGDSAAYFCASSPLGGGFGYGYTFGSGTRLTVV.

This clone has only a few counts. This chain uses TRBV19 with TRBJ2-3, with TRBD1 matching 9 bases. The CDR3 runs 14 residues. In germline, CDR1 is LNHDA, CDR2 SQIVND (reference sequence). V shed 6 bases and J 4 bases; nucleotides not matched to a gene: 5. For the CDR3, the DNA is TGTGCCAGTAGGCCGGGACAGGGCGCAGATACGCAGTATTTT. It specifies CASRPGQGADTQYF.

This clone showed up just a few times. The V and J genes are TRBV7-2 and TRBJ2-5, with 7 bases identical to TRBD2. CDR1 SGHTA and CDR2 FQGNSA come from the germline V gene. V shed 6 bases, J shed 5 bases, and the junction held 0 bases outside the gene matches. The CDR3 totals 11 residues. CDR3 loop: CASRGGETQYF. The DNA for the CDR3 is TGTGCCAGCAGGGGGGGGGAGACCCAGTACTTC.

This clone appeared a few times. The chain links TRBV10-2 to TRBJ2-7, with D perhaps matching TRBD2 (6 bases). V gave up 6 bases and J gave up 2 bases, with 14 bases separating them. The CDR3 extends over 14 amino acids. The V gene's germline CDR1 is WSHSY and CDR2 SAAADI. Written as DNA, the CDR3 is TGCGCCAGCAGCGAAGGCGGGACCGCCTACGAGCAGTACTTC. Its translation: CASSEGGTAYEQYF.

The chain joins TRBV7-2 to TRBJ2-5; D perhaps matches TRBD2 (5 bases). V dropped 3 bases and J dropped 7 bases, with 12 bases sitting between them. CDR1 SGHTA and CDR2 FQGNSA come from the germline V gene. This CDR3 has 13 amino acids. CDR3 nucleotide sequence: TGTGCCAGCAGCTTGGACTCCCCGGGGACCCAGTACTTC. This sequence encodes CASSLDSPGTQYF.

CDR3 nucleotides: TGTGCCAGCAGCTTATGGGGGGGAAGCGGGAGGGCCTCCTACGAGCAGTACTTC. Amino acid sequence: CASSLWGGSGRASYEQYF. The rearrangement joins TRBV7-9 to TRBJ2-7, with 10 bases identical to TRBD2. Germline V gene lookup returns CDR1 SEHNR and CDR2 FQNEAQ (reference sequence). With 2 bases clipped from V and 0 bases from J, the junction kept 10 bases outside the gene matches. The CDR3 totals 18 residues.

The chain joins TRBV5-1 to TRBJ2-6; TRBD1 is a possible D gene (6 bases). The CDR3 extends over 16 amino acids. V was pared by 2 bases and J by 4 bases, with 13 bases between. CDR1 and CDR2 (germline): SGHRS, YFSETQ. The CDR3 DNA reads TGCGCCAGCAGCTTACAGGGTGGTTTAGGGGCCAACGTCCTGACTTTC. As protein: CASSLQGGLGANVLTF.

The V and J genes are TRBV5-1 and TRBJ2-5, with 7 bases fitting TRBD1. The trim removed 0 bases at V and 4 bases at J, leaving 9 bases unmatched. This CDR3 is 16 amino acids long. Germline values: CDR1 SGHRS, CDR2 YFSETQ. The CDR3 region is CASSLAGQGVGETQYF. The CDR3 nucleotides are TGCGCCAGCAGCTTGGCCGGCCAGGGGGTAGGAGAGACCCAGTACTTC.

A note on this clone: This sample includes further DNA sequences coding for the same CDR3. This chain joins TRBV19 and TRBJ2-1, with TRBD2 identical over 8 bases. This CDR3 spans 14 amino acids. V dropped 5 bases and J dropped 2; count of bases not matched to a gene: 2. Germline loops: CDR1 LNHDA, CDR2 SQIVND (reference sequence). The CDR3 DNA sequence: TGTGCCAGTAGTTTACTAGCGGCCTACAATGAGCAGTTCTTC. As protein: CASSLLAAYNEQFF.

This clone is a singleton in its sample. The chain recombines TRBV5-1 with TRBJ2-7; 7 nucleotides agree with TRBD1. Germline assignment: CDR1 SGHRS and CDR2 YFSETQ. This CDR3 is 14 amino acids long. V shed 7 bases, J shed 2 bases, and the junction held 9 bases outside the gene matches. This CDR3 is CASSDRVLTYEQYF. DNA for the CDR3: TGCGCCAGCTCAGACAGGGTCCTTACCTACGAGCAGTACTTC.

V usage is TRBV7-2 and J usage is TRBJ1-5, with D possibly being TRBD1 (6 bases). V lost 2 bases and J 3 bases, leaving 8 bases between the germline ends. Germline V CDR1 and CDR2: SGHTA, FQGNSA. The CDR3 runs to 14 residues. Here the CDR3 DNA reads TGTGCCAGCAGCTTATCAGGGGACAATCAGCCCCAGCATTTT. It is translated as CASSLSGDNQPQHF.

This chain joins TRBV5-6 and TRBJ1-1, with 8 positions matching TRBD1. The CDR3 has 14 amino acids. Germline V gene data show CDR1 as SGHDT and CDR2 as YYEEEE. Trimming cost V 4 bases and J 0 bases; bases outside gene matches: 2. As DNA, the CDR3 is TGTGCCAGCAGCCGACAGGGGATGAACACTGAAGCTTTCTTT. Amino acids: CASSRQGMNTEAFF.

This clone came up once. The chain is built from TRBV11-3 and TRBJ2-3, with D perhaps matching TRBD2 (5 bases). Trimming stripped 4 bases from V and 5 bases from J, with 7 bases between. Per germline, CDR1 SGHNT and CDR2 YENEEA. The CDR3 is 12 amino acids. CDR3 in amino acids: CASSSGGDTQYF. Written as DNA, the CDR3 is TGTGCCAGCAGCTCAGGAGGAGATACGCAGTATTTT.

CDR3 sequence: CASSARGETQYF. The CDR3 bases are TGTGCCAGCAGTGCCCGGGGGGAGACCCAGTACTTC. The chain has TRBV28 and TRBJ2-5; D may be TRBD2 (6 bases). V was trimmed by 5 bases and J by 5 bases, leaving 9 bases between them. The CDR3 is 12 amino acids. Germline-derived CDR1 and CDR2 are MDHEN and SYDVKM.

The rearrangement uses TRBV6-6 and TRBJ1-1; possible D gene TRBD1, 6 bases. This CDR3 has 13 amino acids. From germline, CDR1 is MNHNY and CDR2 SVGAGI (reference sequence). V lost 5 bases, J lost 1 base, and 8 bases lay in between. The CDR3 is CASSQQGNTEAFF. The DNA of the CDR3 is TGTGCCAGCAGTCAACAGGGGAACACTGAAGCTTTCTTT.

This clone was observed once. This chain uses TRBV6-1 with TRBJ2-5, with 7 positions matching TRBD1. Losses at the gene ends were 6 bases for V and 2 bases for J; bases not matched to a gene: 9. Germline loops: CDR1 MNHNS, CDR2 SASEGT. The CDR3 runs 15 residues. The CDR3 nucleotides are TGTGCCAGCAGCCAGAGAGGGGGCAGTCAAGAGACCCAGTACTTC. It translates to CASSQRGGSQETQYF.

The genes are TRBV5-1 and TRBJ2-1, with TRBD2 identical over 9 bases. Germline lookup yields CDR1 SGHRS and CDR2 YFSETQ. The CDR3 is 15 residues long. V lost 6 bases, J lost 0 bases, and 4 bases stayed unmatched. CDR3 loop: CASTSGILSYNEQFF. Here the CDR3 DNA reads TGCGCCAGCACTAGCGGGATTCTCTCCTACAATGAGCAGTTCTTC.

The chain is built from TRBV11-2 and TRBJ2-7; 11 nucleotides agree with TRBD2. The germline V gene has CDR1 SGHAT and CDR2 FQNNGV. CDR3 size: 19 residues. With 0 bases clipped from V and 2 bases from J, the junction kept 12 bases outside the gene matches. The CDR3 sequence is CASSLEFIGRLAGTYEQYF. The DNA of the CDR3 is TGTGCCAGCAGCTTAGAATTTATAGGGAGACTAGCGGGGACCTACGAGCAGTACTTC.